These T cell receptor beta chains were read from a single sample in a study of cytomegalovirus exposure and HLA in healthy donors. TCRdb keeps only in-frame clones here, not all; method: immunoSEQ multiplex PCR. The table shows roughly 80,000 clones, with under 85% occurring only once. The sample consisted of PBMCs. These receptors were collected from a woman aged 35 to 49 in good health and CMV-seropositive. The CDR3 runs from the conserved cysteine through the conserved F or W. The D gene is left open where the match is weak.

V,D,J,CDR3
TRBV7-8,TRBD2,TRBJ2-1,CASSSGLAGGPGGGEQFF
TRBV7-2,-,TRBJ2-7,CASSPDRRSSYEQYF
TRBV29-1,-,TRBJ2-4,CSVEGPLRDIQYF
TRBV27,TRBD1,TRBJ1-2,CASSTGAADYGYTF
TRBV14,-,TRBJ2-3,CASRRGGGTDTQYF
TRBV7-9,TRBD1,TRBJ2-1,CASSSQTGEYNEQFF
TRBV4-3,-,TRBJ2-4,CASSQAHSSDIQYF
TRBV19,TRBD1,TRBJ1-2,CASSTLGTGPVTGYTF
TRBV6-1,TRBD1,TRBJ1-1,CASSIRQGGYTEAFF
TRBV21-1,-,TRBJ1-2,CASIQIDRGCPYGYTF
TRBV5-4,TRBD1,TRBJ2-7,CASSSGTGYEQYF
TRBV4-3,TRBD1,TRBJ2-5,CASSQGTQGAGETQYF
TRBV11-2,-,TRBJ1-5,CASSLSRVQPQHF
TRBV6-1,-,TRBJ2-2,CASSGDSGELFF
TRBV5-4,-,TRBJ2-1,CASSLEPVPYNEQFF
TRBV28,-,TRBJ1-4,CASSLEETNEKLFF
TRBV19,TRBD2,TRBJ2-7,CASSGRSGSSYEQYF
TRBV5-4,TRBD2,TRBJ2-7,CASSPSGRASEQYF
TRBV18,TRBD1,TRBJ1-1,CASSPDDRGNTEAFF
TRBV5-6,-,TRBJ1-2,CASSPGSFYGYTF
TRBV27,-,TRBJ1-5,CASSFSWREPQHF
TRBV6-1,TRBD1,TRBJ2-1,CASETGFFEQFF
TRBV5-4,TRBD1,TRBJ2-7,CASSLRDSSYEQYF
TRBV29-1,TRBD1,TRBJ2-7,CSVAGTGDSYEQYF
TRBV6-1,TRBD1,TRBJ2-3,CATNRDRGTGDTQYF
TRBV7-6,-,TRBJ1-4,CASSLVQGSEKLFF
TRBV7-2,-,TRBJ2-6,CASSSSGGANVLTF
TRBV7-6,-,TRBJ1-2,CASSLGGTSYGYTF
TRBV29-1,TRBD1,TRBJ2-3,CSFNRGLFVTDTQYF
TRBV7-9,TRBD2,TRBJ2-1,CASSLWFPRGTSGDNEQFF
TRBV7-9,-,TRBJ2-7,CASSPSGLAAYEQYF
TRBV27,-,TRBJ1-5,CASTAAGGNFQPQHF
TRBV5-6,-,TRBJ2-3,CASSRTSTDTQYF
TRBV27,-,TRBJ2-7,CASNREFGTTSYEQYF
TRBV5-4,-,TRBJ2-7,CASSLVGGAAYEQYF
TRBV6-4,-,TRBJ1-1,CASKEGEMTEAFF
TRBV28,TRBD1,TRBJ1-1,CASSRQGGNTEAFF
TRBV28,-,TRBJ1-4,CASSWRAHNEKLFF
TRBV10-2,-,TRBJ1-4,CASSLRTNEKLFF
TRBV7-9,TRBD1,TRBJ2-7,CASSSRDRGHYEQYF
TRBV19,-,TRBJ2-3,CASRLRGSTDTQYF
TRBV10-3,TRBD2,TRBJ2-3,CAISESWTSGGADTQYF
TRBV29-1,TRBD2,TRBJ2-5,CSVVAGGPQETQYF
TRBV19,-,TRBJ1-2,CASRAGVFDYGYTF
TRBV5-6,TRBD1,TRBJ1-2,CASRQITGDYGYTF
TRBV7-9,TRBD2,TRBJ2-7,CASSSGLVSYEQYF
TRBV6-1,-,TRBJ1-1,CASSENGNTEAFF
TRBV9,TRBD2,TRBJ2-5,CASSVAPIAGGTYGAQYF
TRBV7-6,-,TRBJ1-2,CASSPQGRYGYTF
TRBV5-1,-,TRBJ2-1,CASSLGASFNEQFF
TRBV29-1,-,TRBJ1-1,CSVGYQMDTEAFF
TRBV5-4,TRBD2,TRBJ2-5,CASSLGLAGGETQYF
TRBV7-9,-,TRBJ1-1,CASSLRGGTEAFF